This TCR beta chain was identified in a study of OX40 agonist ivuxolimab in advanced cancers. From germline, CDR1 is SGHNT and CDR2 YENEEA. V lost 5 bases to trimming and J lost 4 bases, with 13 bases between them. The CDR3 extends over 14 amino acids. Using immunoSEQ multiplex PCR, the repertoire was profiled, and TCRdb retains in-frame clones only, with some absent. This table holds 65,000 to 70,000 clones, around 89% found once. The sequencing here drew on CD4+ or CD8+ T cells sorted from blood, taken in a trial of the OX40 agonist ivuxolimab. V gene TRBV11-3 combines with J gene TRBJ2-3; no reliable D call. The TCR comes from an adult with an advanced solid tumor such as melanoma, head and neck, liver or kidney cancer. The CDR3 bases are TGTGCCAGCAGCCCCAGGAGCAGGCCAGATACGCAGTATTTT. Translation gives CASSPRSRPDTQYF.